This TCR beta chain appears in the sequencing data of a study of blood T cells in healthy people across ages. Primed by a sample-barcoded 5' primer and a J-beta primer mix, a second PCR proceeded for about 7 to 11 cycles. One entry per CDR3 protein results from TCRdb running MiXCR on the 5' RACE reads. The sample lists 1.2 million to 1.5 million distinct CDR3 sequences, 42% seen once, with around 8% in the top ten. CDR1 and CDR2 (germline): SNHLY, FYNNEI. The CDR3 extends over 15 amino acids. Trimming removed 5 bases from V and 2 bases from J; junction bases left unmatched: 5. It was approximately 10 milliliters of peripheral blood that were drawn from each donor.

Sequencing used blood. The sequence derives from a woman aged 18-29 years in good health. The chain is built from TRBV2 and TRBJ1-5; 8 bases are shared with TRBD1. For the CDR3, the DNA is TGTGCCAGCAGTACTGACAGGGGTGGCAATCAGCCCCAGCATTTT. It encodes CASSTDRGGNQPQHF. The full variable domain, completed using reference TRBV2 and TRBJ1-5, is EPEVTQTPSHQVTQMGQEVILRCVPISNHLYFYWYRQILGQKVEFLVSFYNNEISEKSEIFDDQFSVERPDGSNFTLKIRSTKLEDSAMYFCASSTDRGGNQPQHFGDGTRLSIL.